These 7 T cell receptor beta chains were all obtained from the same sample, sequenced in a study of cytomegalovirus exposure and HLA in healthy donors. The study ran its PCR with 60 Vbeta and 13 Jbeta primers. The method was immunoSEQ multiplex PCR; TCRdb's version includes in-frame clones alone and lacks a portion of them. The data contain 180,000 or so clones, over 75% of them seen just once; the ten biggest clones take up roughly 10%. The sample taken for sequencing was PBMCs. These TCRs come from a man between 18 and 29 years old in good health and CMV-seropositive.

The chain couples TRBV5-8 to TRBJ1-5; 7 bases agree with TRBD1. In germline, CDR1 is SGHTS, CDR2 YDEGEE. With 4 bases clipped from V and 9 bases from J, the junction kept 7 bases outside the gene matches. The CDR3 totals 13 residues. CDR3 loop: CASSTQTGRPQHF. The CDR3 nucleotides are TGTGCCAGCAGCACCCAGACAGGGAGGCCCCAGCATTTT.

V and J are TRBV4-1 and TRBJ2-5; 10 positions match TRBD2. CDR1 and CDR2 (germline): MGHRA, YSYEKL. The CDR3 runs to 17 residues. V shed 0 bases, J shed 1 base, and the junction held 5 bases outside the gene matches. CDR3 protein: CASSQDFQRGGQETQYF. CDR3 bases: TGCGCCAGCAGCCAAGATTTCCAGCGGGGGGGCCAAGAGACCCAGTACTTC.

The chain couples TRBV7-9 to TRBJ2-1; 9 bases agree with TRBD2. Germline V gives CDR1 SEHNR, CDR2 FQNEAQ (reference sequence). The ends lost 6 bases at V and 10 bases at J; junction bases unmatched: 10. CDR3 size: 14 residues. The CDR3 here is CASRLGGGGREQFF. The CDR3 coding sequence is TGTGCCAGCAGGTTGGGCGGGGGGGGGAGGGAGCAGTTCTTC.

The gene calls are TRBV5-4 and TRBJ2-7, with D perhaps TRBD1 (6 bases). The CDR3 consists of 14 residues. Trimming stripped 4 bases from V and 5 bases from J, with 16 bases between. Looked up from germline, CDR1 is SGHNT and CDR2 is YYREEE (reference sequence). Here the CDR3 DNA reads TGTGCCAGCAGCCCCCGGGACATAATAGACGAGCAGTACTTC. Residues: CASSPRDIIDEQYF.

This clone was detected only a few times. Here the CDR3 reads CASSRGTAPVGGYTF. CDR3 coding DNA: TGTGCCAGCAGCCGCGGGACAGCGCCCGTCGGGGGCTACACCTTC. This chain joins TRBV5-8 and TRBJ1-2; 7 bases map to TRBD1. J lost 8 bases, V lost 4 bases, and 14 bases had no gene match. From germline, CDR1 is SGHTS and CDR2 YDEGEE. This CDR3 spans 15 amino acids.

The chain couples TRBV27 to TRBJ1-4; TRBD1 aligns across 7 bases. The V segment lost 7 bases and the J segment 0 bases; nucleotides outside the gene matches: 5. The CDR3 loop spans 15 amino acids. Germline CDR1 is MNHEY and CDR2 is SMNVEV (reference sequence). CDR3 in DNA: TGTGCCAGCAAGGACAGGCTTGCAACTAATGAAAAACTGTTTTTT. It specifies CASKDRLATNEKLFF. Supplemented by reference TRBV27 and TRBJ1-4, the full variable domain reads EAQVTQNPRYLITVTGKKLTVTCSQNMNHEYMSWYRQDPGLGLRQIYYSMNVEVTDKGDVPEGYKVSRKEKRNFPLILESPSPNQTSLYFCASKDRLATNEKLFFGSGTQLSVL.

This chain uses TRBV5-1 with TRBJ1-1; D is possibly TRBD1 (6 bases). V lost 7 bases, J lost 2 bases, and 15 bases lay in between. The CDR3 is 14 residues long. CDR1 is SGHRS, CDR2 YFSETQ, per germline. The CDR3: CASRGRGGNTEAFF. The CDR3 bases are TGCGCCAGCCGGGGGCGGGGGGGAAACACTGAAGCTTTCTTT.